These 9 T cell receptor beta chains came from one sample sequenced in a study of response to subunit inactivated influenza vaccine. In TCRdb, the RT-PCR reads were re-called with MiXCR into one record per CDR3 protein. The sample lists some 540,000 distinct CDR3 sequences, roughly 23% occurring once. This sample was also put to use in a study of T cells expressing NK-cell markers. That work contributes: In generating TCR beta cDNA, 5'RACE template switching with UMIs was used.

This specimen was CD4+ T cells sorted from PBMCs, taken about 12 days after vaccination. Receptor source: a man aged 45 to 65 who received an inactivated influenza vaccine.

This clonotype appeared many times. This chain links TRBV10-3 with TRBJ1-1; D possibly corresponds to TRBD1 (5 bases). V lost 10 bases and J lost 1, with 16 bases in between. The CDR3 loop spans 14 amino acids. CDR1 ENHRY and CDR2 SYGVKD come from the germline V gene. The CDR3 region is CASGLTEKNTEAFF. DNA of the CDR3: TGTGCCAGCGGGCTGACAGAGAAGAACACTGAAGCTTTCTTT.

This clonotype was detected a few times. CDR3 sequence: CSVGQFNQPQHF. CDR3 sequence (DNA): TGCAGCGTAGGACAATTCAATCAGCCCCAGCATTTT. The chain recombines TRBV29-1 with TRBJ1-5; D may be TRBD1 (5 bases). The CDR3 is made up of 12 amino acids. The germline CDR1 and CDR2 sequences are SQVTM and ANQGSEA. The V end was cut by 6 bases, the J end by 3 bases, with 9 bases between.

The chain carries TRBV7-2 and TRBJ2-3, with 9 bases aligning to TRBD2. Looked up from germline, CDR1 is SGHTA and CDR2 is FQGNSA. V shed 5 bases, J shed 3 bases, and the junction held 9 bases outside the gene matches. This CDR3 is built from 16 residues. The CDR3 bases are TGTGCCAGCAGCCGAAATAGCGGGAGACGGACAGATACGCAGTATTTT. Its translation is CASSRNSGRRTDTQYF.

There are a few counts of this clonotype. The chain links TRBV7-2 to TRBJ2-5; D is ambiguous. CDR3 length: 13 amino acids. Germline V gene sequence: CDR1 SGHTA, CDR2 FQGNSA. V was shortened by 5 bases and J by 1 base, with 8 bases between the two germline ends. The CDR3 coding sequence is TGTGCCAGCAGCCACGGATCCCAAGAGACCCAGTACTTC. Its protein is CASSHGSQETQYF.

The chain employs TRBV4-2 and TRBJ2-1, with D perhaps assigned TRBD1 or TRBD2 (5 bases each). Germline V gene lookup returns CDR1 LGHNA and CDR2 YNFKEQ. The CDR3 contains 14 residues. V gave up 2 bases and J gave up 8 bases, with 13 bases separating them. This CDR3 is CASSQTGTGDEQFF. CDR3 coding DNA: TGTGCCAGCAGCCAAACGGGGACCGGTGATGAGCAGTTCTTC.

There are many counts of this clonotype. The rearrangement joins TRBV5-1 to TRBJ2-3, with D possibly matching TRBD2 (5 bases). Per the germline V gene, CDR1 is SGHRS and CDR2 is YFSETQ. This CDR3 comprises 15 residues. Trimming removed 1 base from V and 0 bases from J, with 9 bases in between. In DNA, the CDR3 is TGCGCCAGCAGCTTGAGACTACCCAGCACAGATACGCAGTATTTT. This codes for CASSLRLPSTDTQYF.

This clonotype was detected many times. CDR3 loop: CSLNRGLGETQYF. The CDR3 nucleotides are TGCAGTCTAAACAGGGGGCTGGGGGAGACCCAGTACTTC. The chain couples TRBV20-1 to TRBJ2-5; 9 bases line up with TRBD1. J gave up 5 bases and V 8 bases, and 9 bases lay outside the gene matches. CDR3 size: 13 residues. Per the germline V gene, CDR1 is DFQATT and CDR2 is SNEGSKA (reference sequence).

This clonotype was picked up a small number of times. The rearrangement joins TRBV10-3 to TRBJ2-5, with unresolved D. The CDR3 consists of 15 residues. The ends were cut back, 0 bases at V and 2 bases at J, with 10 bases in the middle. Germline-derived CDR1 and CDR2 are ENHRY and SYGVKD. In DNA, the CDR3 is TGTGCCATCAGTGAGTCGAAAGGCGGACAAGAGACCCAGTACTTC. Its protein product is CAISESKGGQETQYF.

The chain employs TRBV11-2 and TRBJ2-7; D gene ambiguous. Between the trimmed V and J ends, which lost 3 bases and 6 bases, there was a span of 9 bases. The CDR3 contains 12 residues. CDR1 and CDR2 (germline): SGHAT, FQNNGV. The CDR3 loop is CASSFDQTEQYF. The CDR3 DNA follows: TGTGCCAGCAGCTTCGACCAGACCGAGCAGTACTTC.